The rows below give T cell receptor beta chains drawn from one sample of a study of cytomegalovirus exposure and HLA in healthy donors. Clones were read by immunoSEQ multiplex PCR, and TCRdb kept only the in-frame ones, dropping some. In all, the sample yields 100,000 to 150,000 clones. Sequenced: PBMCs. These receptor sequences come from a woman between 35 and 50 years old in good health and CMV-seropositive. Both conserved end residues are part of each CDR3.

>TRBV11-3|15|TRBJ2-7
CASRPGTPSSYEQYF
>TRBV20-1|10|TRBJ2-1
CSASSNEQFF
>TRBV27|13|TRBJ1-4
CASSPRGNEKLFF
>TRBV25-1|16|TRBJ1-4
CASSTSGRGYDEKLFF
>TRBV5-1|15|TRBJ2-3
CASSPLISSTDTQYF
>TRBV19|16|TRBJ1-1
CASSVRKGAPNTEAFF
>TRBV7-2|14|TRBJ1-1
CASSLEGGTAEAFF
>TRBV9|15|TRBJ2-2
CASTRTGWSTGELFF
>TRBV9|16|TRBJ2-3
CASSVAGREGQDTQYF
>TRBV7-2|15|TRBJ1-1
CAIKWEDLMNTEAFF
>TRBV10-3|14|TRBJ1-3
CAISDRAPGNTIYF
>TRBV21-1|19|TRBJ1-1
CASSKFLAPGTGMNTEAFF
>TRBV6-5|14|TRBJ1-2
CASSGRDRARGYTF
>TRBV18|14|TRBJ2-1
CASSPSGGYNEQFF
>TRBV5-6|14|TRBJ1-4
CASSFPGRGEKLFF
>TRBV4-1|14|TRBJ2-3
CASSQDFLLDTQYF
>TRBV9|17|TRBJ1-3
CASSVVWYRVPGNTIYF
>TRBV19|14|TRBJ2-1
CASSIGTARDEQFF
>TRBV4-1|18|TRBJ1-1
CASSQDPRSTGMNTEAFF
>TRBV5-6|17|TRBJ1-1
CASSLGQGARLGTEAFF
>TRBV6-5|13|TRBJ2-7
CASSPYSSYEQYF
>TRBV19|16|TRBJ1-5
CASSPFRTGGNQPQHF
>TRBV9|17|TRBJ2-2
CASSPLGGGATGGELFF
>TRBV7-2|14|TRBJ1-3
CASSRRESGNTIYF
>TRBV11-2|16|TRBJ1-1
CASSLVLGQGNTEAFF
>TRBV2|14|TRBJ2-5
CASNGQGGKETQYF
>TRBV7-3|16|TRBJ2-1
CASSLDRLAGGIRPFF
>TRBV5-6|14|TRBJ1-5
CASSQGAFNQPQHF
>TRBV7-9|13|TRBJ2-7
CASTQGPAYEQYF
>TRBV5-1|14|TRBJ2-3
CASSRTGGADTQYF
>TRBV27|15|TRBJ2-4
CASSLEFGVGNIQYF
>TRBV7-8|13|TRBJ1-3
CASSPDRGNTIYF
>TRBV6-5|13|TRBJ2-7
CASSTLQGYEQYF
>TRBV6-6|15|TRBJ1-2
CASSAGDRGNYGYTF
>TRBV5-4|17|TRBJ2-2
CASSPGLANLRPGELFF
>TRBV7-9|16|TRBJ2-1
CASSLARASGRDEQFF
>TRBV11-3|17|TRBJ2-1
CASSLKGGTSNSNEQFF
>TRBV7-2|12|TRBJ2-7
CASIQKEYEQYF
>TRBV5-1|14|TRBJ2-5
CASSLAGAGETQYF
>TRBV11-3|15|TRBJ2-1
CASSPRYSSYNEQFF
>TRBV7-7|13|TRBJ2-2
CASSLAGSGELFF
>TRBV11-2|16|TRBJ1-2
CASSLDRQLLLYGYTF